What follows are 24 T cell receptor beta chains derived from one specimen sequenced in a study of response to subunit inactivated influenza vaccine. Each CDR3 protein is one row after TCRdb ran MiXCR on the RT-PCR reads. The sample lists some 200,000 distinct CDR3 sequences; 10% to 15% were seen once. The data were also submitted as part of a second study, on T cells expressing NK-cell markers. In that study: UMIs were included in TCR beta cDNA generated by 5'RACE template switching.

This sample comprised CD8+ T cells sorted from PBMCs, obtained 12 days after vaccination. These receptors all come from a man in his fifties who received an inactivated influenza vaccine.

This clonotype came up a few times. The chain uses TRBV6-2 or TRBV6-3 and TRBJ2-2; 11 nucleotides match TRBD2. The CDR3 is 17 amino acids. The germline gives CDR1 MNHEY, CDR2 SVGEGT. V was pared by 10 bases and J by 6 bases, with 16 bases of the junction left unmatched. The CDR3 DNA sequence: TGTGCCACCTTCTCGGGACGACTAGCGGGACCCGCCGGGGAGCTGTTTTTT. Translating it yields CATFSGRLAGPAGELFF.

This clonotype showed up just a few times. The chain couples TRBV12-3 or TRBV12-4 to TRBJ2-7; tentatively, D is TRBD1 (6 bases). The CDR3 runs to 15 residues. Between the trimmed V and J ends, which lost 3 bases and 7 bases, there was a span of 19 bases. The CDR3 sequence is CASSFRDIGVEEQYF. The CDR3 DNA reads TGTGCCAGCAGTTTCCGGGACATCGGGGTCGAGGAGCAGTACTTC.

J is TRBJ2-7 and V is TRBV20-1, with 7 bases that match TRBD1. Trimming at V came to 3 bases and at J to 4 bases, leaving 3 bases not matched to a gene. This CDR3 has 12 amino acids. The germline V gene encodes CDR1 DFQATT and CDR2 SNEGSKA (reference sequence). The DNA of the CDR3 is TGCAGTGCTAGCCCAGGGGGTTACGAGCAGTACTTC. Translating it yields CSASPGGYEQYF.

The rearrangement joins TRBV9 to TRBJ1-1, with D unclear. The CDR3 extends over 13 amino acids. V lost 4 bases and J lost 2, with 9 bases in between. Germline assignment: CDR1 SGDLS and CDR2 YYNGEE. CDR3 nucleotide sequence: TGTGCCAGCAGCCGAGAGGGCAACACTGAAGCTTTCTTT. The encoded protein is CASSREGNTEAFF. Filled out from reference TRBV9 and TRBJ1-1, the complete variable domain reads DSGVTQTPKHLITATGQRVTLRCSPRSGDLSVYWYQQSLDQGLQFLIQYYNGEERAKGNILERFSAQQFPDLHSELNLSSLELGDSALYFCASSREGNTEAFFGQGTRLTVV.

V usage is TRBV13 and J usage is TRBJ2-1, with 9 positions matching TRBD2. Germline CDR1 PRHDT, CDR2 FYEKMQ (reference sequence). J was trimmed by 3 bases and V by 1 base; bases with no gene match: 4. This CDR3 is built from 16 residues. CDR3 DNA: TGTGCCAGCAGCTTAGCCGGGACTAGCTTCTACAATGAGCAGTTCTTC. It yields the protein CASSLAGTSFYNEQFF.

This chain's CDR3 is CASSPAGVVDTQYF. CDR3 coding DNA: TGTGCCAGCAGCCCAGCGGGAGTTGTAGATACGCAGTATTTT. V usage is TRBV3-1 and J usage is TRBJ2-3; 8 bases are a match to TRBD2. CDR1 is LGHDT, CDR2 YNNKEL, per germline (reference sequence). Trimming removed 4 bases from V and 5 bases from J; junction bases left unmatched: 5. The CDR3 has 14 amino acids.

The rearrangement uses TRBV20-1 and TRBJ2-1; 7 bases map to TRBD2. After removal of 0 bases from V and 3 bases from J, the junction contained 11 bases not matched to a gene. Germline V gene lookup returns CDR1 DFQATT and CDR2 SNEGSKA (reference sequence). The length of the CDR3 is 17 residues. CDR3 nucleotide sequence: TGCAGTGCTAGAGATAGGGCTAGCGGTAAACACTACAATGAGCAGTTCTTC. It is translated as CSARDRASGKHYNEQFF.

This clonotype has a handful of counts. The rearrangement joins TRBV5-1 to TRBJ2-1, with 11 nucleotides matching TRBD2. CDR1 and CDR2 (germline): SGHRS, YFSETQ. The CDR3 totals 19 residues. The junction had 8 bases not matched to a gene; V was cut back by 0 bases and J by 0 bases. The CDR3: CASSLVLAGGLSSYNEQFF. DNA for the CDR3: TGCGCCAGCAGCTTGGTCCTAGCGGGGGGCCTCAGCTCCTACAATGAGCAGTTCTTC. The full variable domain, rest sourced from reference TRBV5-1 and TRBJ2-1, is KAGVTQTPRYLIKTRGQQVTLSCSPISGHRSVSWYQQTPGQGLQFLFEYFSETQRNKGNFPGRFSGRQFSNSRSEMNVSTLELGDSALYLCASSLVLAGGLSSYNEQFFGPGTRLTVL.

V and J are TRBV10-2 and TRBJ2-3, with TRBD2 matching over 8 bases. The germline gives CDR1 WSHSY, CDR2 SAAADI. The V segment lost 2 bases and the J segment 4 bases; nucleotides outside the gene matches: 5. The CDR3 is 15 residues long. The CDR3, as DNA: TGCGCCAGCAGTGAGACTAGCGGCGGCTCAGATACGCAGTATTTT. Its translation: CASSETSGGSDTQYF.

Only a few counts were recorded for this clonotype. The chain links TRBV29-1 to TRBJ2-3; D is perhaps TRBD2 (7 bases). V lost 7 bases, J lost 2 bases, and 19 bases lay in between. Germline V lookup: CDR1 SQVTM, CDR2 ANQGSEA. This CDR3 region has 15 residues. CDR3 bases: TGCAGCGGACGGGGGGCGGGGGACTTCACAGATACGCAGTATTTT. Translated, it gives CSGRGAGDFTDTQYF.

This clonotype was seen a handful of times. V and J are TRBV29-1 and TRBJ2-7; D is possibly TRBD1 (6 bases). In germline, CDR1 is SQVTM, CDR2 ANQGSEA. CDR3 length: 14 residues. Trimming stripped 6 bases from V and 7 bases from J, with 22 bases between. The CDR3 DNA follows: TGCAGCGTCACTCTCGGACAGATTTTAGGGGAGCAGTACTTC. This sequence encodes CSVTLGQILGEQYF.

This clonotype has more than one count but fewer than ten. This rearrangement joins TRBV20-1 to TRBJ2-3; 9 bases are shared with TRBD2. There are 13 residues in the CDR3. Looked up from germline, CDR1 is DFQATT and CDR2 is SNEGSKA (reference sequence). CDR3 DNA sequence: TGCAAGAAAGTAGCGGGAGAGACGGATACGCAGTATTTT. This gives the protein CKKVAGETDTQYF.

This clonotype was counted only a few times. The gene calls are TRBV27 and TRBJ2-1; 7 bases align to TRBD2. This CDR3 spans 15 amino acids. Germline V gene data show CDR1 as MNHEY and CDR2 as SMNVEV (reference sequence). The trim removed 1 base at V and 5 bases at J, leaving 5 bases unmatched. DNA for the CDR3: TGTGCCAGCAGTTTATACCTAGCGGATGACAATGAGCAGTTCTTC. Translated, it gives CASSLYLADDNEQFF.

This clonotype was detected many times. V usage is TRBV12-3 or TRBV12-4 and J usage is TRBJ2-2; 7 nucleotides align to TRBD1. The trim removed 5 bases at V and 1 base at J, leaving 7 bases unmatched. The CDR3 extends over 16 amino acids. CDR3 loop: CASSLDRVRNTGELFF. DNA for the CDR3: TGTGCCAGCAGTCTCGACAGGGTTAGGAACACCGGGGAGCTGTTTTTT.

A few counts support this clonotype. This chain links TRBV3-1 with TRBJ2-1, with TRBD2 matching over 9 bases. The CDR3 sequence is 17 residues long. After removal of 1 base from V and 2 bases from J, the junction contained 6 bases not matched to a gene. The V gene's germline CDR1 is LGHDT and CDR2 YNNKEL (reference sequence). This chain's CDR3 is CASSQVLAGFTYNEQFF. CDR3 sequence (DNA): TGTGCCAGCAGCCAAGTTCTAGCGGGATTCACCTACAATGAGCAGTTCTTC.

This clonotype was found a few times. V gene TRBV6-2 or TRBV6-3 combines with J gene TRBJ2-2; 7 bases agree with TRBD1. This CDR3 is built from 14 residues. V shed 5 bases and J 6 bases; nucleotides not matched to a gene: 6. In germline, CDR1 is MNHEY, CDR2 SVGEGT. CDR3 nucleotide sequence: TGTGCCAGCAGTCGCGGACAGGAGGCCGGGGAGCTGTTTTTT. Translation: CASSRGQEAGELFF.

This chain uses TRBV18 with TRBJ2-1, with unresolved D. V lost 3 bases to trimming and J lost 7 bases, with 4 bases between them. The CDR3 consists of 11 residues. The germline gives CDR1 KGHSH, CDR2 LQKENI. CDR3 DNA sequence: TGTGCCAGCTCACCGGTAAATGAGCAGTTCTTC. Protein product: CASSPVNEQFF. The full variable domain, rest sourced from reference TRBV18 and TRBJ2-1, is NAGVMQNPRHLVRRRGQEARLRCSPMKGHSHVYWYRQLPEEGLKFMVYLQKENIIDESGMPKERFSAEFPKEGPSILRIQQVVRGDSAAYFCASSPVNEQFFGPGTRLTVL.

This sequence joins TRBV28 and TRBJ2-1, with 10 bases matching TRBD2. The CDR3 runs to 20 residues. The J segment lost 0 bases and the V segment lost 5 bases, leaving 16 bases of the junction unmatched. Germline CDR1 is MDHEN and CDR2 is SYDVKM. This CDR3 reads CASSGLAGGRRLSSYNEQFF. The CDR3 region has the DNA TGTGCCAGCAGTGGATTAGCGGGAGGCCGTCGATTAAGCTCCTACAATGAGCAGTTCTTC.

This chain uses TRBV10-3 with TRBJ2-7, with D perhaps assigned TRBD1 or TRBD2 (6 bases each). Germline V gives CDR1 ENHRY, CDR2 SYGVKD. V dropped 3 bases and J dropped 5 bases, with 14 bases sitting between them. The CDR3 contains 14 residues. The CDR3 is CAISEWGASNEQYF. In nucleotides, the CDR3 is TGTGCCATCAGTGAATGGGGGGCGAGCAACGAGCAGTACTTC.

V and J are TRBV27 and TRBJ2-7; D is possibly TRBD2 (7 bases). The V gene lost 3 bases and the J gene lost 4 bases, with 10 bases spanning the gap. Germline V gene data show CDR1 as MNHEY and CDR2 as SMNVEV (reference sequence). The CDR3 is made up of 13 amino acids. CDR3 protein: CASSFAGAYEQYF. CDR3 DNA: TGTGCCAGCAGTTTTGCGGGGGCGTACGAGCAGTACTTC.

This clonotype was seen a few times. The J gene is TRBJ2-2, the V gene TRBV7-8; 14 nucleotides agree with TRBD2. J lost 6 bases, V lost 4 bases, and 4 bases had no gene match. The CDR3 totals 16 residues. Germline V gene sequence: CDR1 SGHVS, CDR2 FQNEAQ. The CDR3 bases are TGTGCCAGCAGCTGGGAGACTAGCGGGGGGGCCGGGGAGCTGTTTTTT. This sequence encodes CASSWETSGGAGELFF.

This clonotype has at least ten counts. The rearrangement joins TRBV29-1 to TRBJ2-2; 7 bases fit TRBD2. Germline CDR1 and CDR2: SQVTM and ANQGSEA. V shed 0 bases and J 1 base; nucleotides not matched to a gene: 5. There are 16 residues in the CDR3. CDR3 in DNA: TGCAGCGTTGAAGATCGGGCTAGCGGGAACACCGGGGAGCTGTTTTTT. Its protein is CSVEDRASGNTGELFF.

This clonotype occurred many times. The rearrangement uses TRBV6-2 or TRBV6-3 and TRBJ2-7, with a weak D call TRBD2 (6 bases). V lost 2 bases and J 3 bases, leaving 11 bases between the germline ends. CDR1 MNHEY and CDR2 SVGEGT come from the germline V gene. The CDR3 is made up of 14 amino acids. The CDR3: CASSYQGLHYEQYF. The CDR3 DNA follows: TGTGCCAGCAGTTACCAGGGACTCCACTACGAGCAGTACTTC.

The rearrangement uses TRBV5-1 and TRBJ2-2; D remains unclear. Looked up from germline, CDR1 is SGHRS and CDR2 is YFSETQ. The CDR3 is 16 residues long. The ends were cut back, 1 base at V and 3 bases at J, with 13 bases in the middle. CDR3 nucleotide sequence: TGCGCCAGCAGCTTGTTTGTGCTGACGGACACCGGGGAGCTGTTTTTT. As protein: CASSLFVLTDTGELFF.